This T cell receptor (beta chain) was observed in a study of CD8 T cells in Susac syndrome. The CDR3 contains 14 residues. V lost 3 bases, J lost 3 bases, and 2 bases stayed unmatched. Per germline, CDR1 MNHEY and CDR2 SMNVEV (reference sequence). This clonotype was counted a single time. A quantity of about 0.45 to 1 ug RNA underwent reverse transcription using random hexamers. immunoSEQ multiplex PCR amplified TCR beta CDR3 across 54 Vbeta, 13 Jbeta. TCRdb reprocessed the immunoSEQ multiplex PCR reads with MiXCR, giving one entry per CDR3 protein. The sample shows about 130,000 distinct CDR3 sequences, 80% to 95% of them seen only once. The T cells that were sequenced for TCR beta were CD8+ and CD4+ cells from blood. The multiple sclerosis control group was made up of treatment-naive patients with stable or active relapsing-remitting disease. The CD8+ and CD4+ T cells were negatively isolated, with the TEMRA cells enriched by FACS.

This receptor was taken from a human donor with multiple sclerosis. Sequencing used CD8+ T cells from PBMCs. This rearrangement joins TRBV27 to TRBJ2-1; 7 bases map to TRBD1. In DNA, the CDR3 is TGTGCCAGCAGTTTGGGGACAGTCTACAATGAGCAGTTCTTC. Its protein product is CASSLGTVYNEQFF.